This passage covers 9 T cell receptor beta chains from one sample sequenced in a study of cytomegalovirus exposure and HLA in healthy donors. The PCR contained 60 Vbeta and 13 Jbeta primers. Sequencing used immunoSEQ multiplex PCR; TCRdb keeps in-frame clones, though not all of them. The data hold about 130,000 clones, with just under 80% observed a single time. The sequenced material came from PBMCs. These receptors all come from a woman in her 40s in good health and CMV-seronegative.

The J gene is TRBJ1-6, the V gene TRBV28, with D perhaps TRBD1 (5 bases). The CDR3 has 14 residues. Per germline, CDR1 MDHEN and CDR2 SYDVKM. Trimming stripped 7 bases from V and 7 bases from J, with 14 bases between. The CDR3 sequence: CASIPQGGNSPLHF. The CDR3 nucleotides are TGTGCCAGCATTCCTCAGGGTGGGAATTCACCCCTCCACTTT.

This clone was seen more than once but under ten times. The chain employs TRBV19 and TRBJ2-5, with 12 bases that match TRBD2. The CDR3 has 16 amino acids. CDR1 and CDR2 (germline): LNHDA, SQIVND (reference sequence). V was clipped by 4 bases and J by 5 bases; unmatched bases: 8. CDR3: CASSTSGRAAKETQYF. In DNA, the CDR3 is TGTGCCAGTAGTACTAGCGGGAGGGCCGCTAAGGAGACCCAGTACTTC.

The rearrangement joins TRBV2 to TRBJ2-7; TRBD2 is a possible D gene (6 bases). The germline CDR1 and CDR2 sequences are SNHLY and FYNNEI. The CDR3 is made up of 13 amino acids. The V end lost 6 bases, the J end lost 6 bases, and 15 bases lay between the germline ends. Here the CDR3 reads CASSVGTYGEQYF. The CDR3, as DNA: TGTGCCAGCAGCGTAGGGACTTACGGCGAGCAGTACTTC.

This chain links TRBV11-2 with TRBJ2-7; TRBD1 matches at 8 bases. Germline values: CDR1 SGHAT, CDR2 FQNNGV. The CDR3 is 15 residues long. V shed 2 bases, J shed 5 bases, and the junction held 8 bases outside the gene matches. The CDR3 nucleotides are TGTGCCAGCAGCTTACGGCTTGGACAGGGTGACGAGCAGTACTTC. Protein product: CASSLRLGQGDEQYF.

In DNA, the CDR3 is TGTGCCAGTAGCCCCCCCGGGACTAGCCTCCGCGAGCAGTACTTC. Protein sequence: CASSPPGTSLREQYF. J is TRBJ2-7 and V is TRBV19; TRBD2 agrees at 9 bases. The CDR3 extends over 15 amino acids. The germline CDR1 and CDR2 sequences are LNHDA and SQIVND (reference sequence). With V trimmed by 6 bases and J by 6 bases, 12 bases remained unmatched. Filled out from reference TRBV19 and TRBJ2-7, the complete variable domain reads DGGITQSPKYLFRKEGQNVTLSCEQNLNHDAMYWYRQDPGQGLRLIYYSQIVNDFQKGDIAEGYSVSREKKESFPLTVTSAQKNPTAFYLCASSPPGTSLREQYFGPGTRLTVT.

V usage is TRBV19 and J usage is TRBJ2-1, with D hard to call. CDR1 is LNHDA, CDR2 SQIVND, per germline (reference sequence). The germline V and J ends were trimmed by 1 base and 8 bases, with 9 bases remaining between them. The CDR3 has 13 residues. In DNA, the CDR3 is TGTGCCAGTAGTATAGCTGTGGCTCATGAGCAGTTCTTC. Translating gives CASSIAVAHEQFF.

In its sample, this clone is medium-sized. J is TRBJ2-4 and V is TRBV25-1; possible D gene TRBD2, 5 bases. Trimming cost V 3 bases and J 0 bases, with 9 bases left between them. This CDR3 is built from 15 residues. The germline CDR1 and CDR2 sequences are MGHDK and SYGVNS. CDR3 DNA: TGTGCCAGCAGTGATGATGAGGGAGCCAAAAACATTCAGTACTTC. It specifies CASSDDEGAKNIQYF.

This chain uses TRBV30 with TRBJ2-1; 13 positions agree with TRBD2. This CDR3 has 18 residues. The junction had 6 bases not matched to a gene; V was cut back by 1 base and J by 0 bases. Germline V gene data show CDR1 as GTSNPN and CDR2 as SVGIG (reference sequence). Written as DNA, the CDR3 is TGTGCCTGGAGTGGCGGGACTAGCGGGGCCTCCTCCTACAATGAGCAGTTCTTC. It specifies CAWSGGTSGASSYNEQFF.

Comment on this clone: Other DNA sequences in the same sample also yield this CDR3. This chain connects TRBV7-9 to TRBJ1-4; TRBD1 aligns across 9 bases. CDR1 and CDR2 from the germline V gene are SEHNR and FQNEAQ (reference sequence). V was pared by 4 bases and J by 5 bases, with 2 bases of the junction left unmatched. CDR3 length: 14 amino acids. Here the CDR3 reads CASSSDRGNEKLFF. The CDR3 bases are TGTGCCAGCAGCTCGGACAGGGGCAATGAAAAACTGTTTTTT.